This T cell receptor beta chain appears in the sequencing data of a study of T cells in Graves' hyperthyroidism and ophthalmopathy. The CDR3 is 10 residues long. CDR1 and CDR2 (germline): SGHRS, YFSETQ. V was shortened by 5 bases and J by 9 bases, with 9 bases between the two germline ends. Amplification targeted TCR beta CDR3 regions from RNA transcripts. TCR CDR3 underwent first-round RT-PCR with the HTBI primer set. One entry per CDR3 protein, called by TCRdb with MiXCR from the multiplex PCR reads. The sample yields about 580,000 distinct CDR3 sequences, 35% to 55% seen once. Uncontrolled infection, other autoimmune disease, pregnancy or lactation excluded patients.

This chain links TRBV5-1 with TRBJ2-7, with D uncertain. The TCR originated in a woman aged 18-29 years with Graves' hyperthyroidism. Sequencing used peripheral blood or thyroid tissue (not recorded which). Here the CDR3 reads CASSTTGQYF. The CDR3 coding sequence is TGCGCCAGCAGTACTACCGGGCAGTACTTC.